Here is one T cell receptor (beta chain) with its context. Produced via immunoSEQ multiplex PCR; TCRdb's table is partial and in-frame only. The sample holds over 200,000 clones; approximately 91% are singletons and the top ten take approximately 2.5%. The entry originates in a study of blood T cell repertoires in COVID-19. Germline V gene sequence: CDR1 GTSNPN, CDR2 SVGIG (reference sequence). The CDR3 totals 14 residues. The V gene lost 8 bases and the J gene lost 6 bases, with 20 bases spanning the gap. This chain links TRBV30 with TRBJ1-5, with a weak D call TRBD1 (6 bases). The sequence came from a person aged 18-29 years with COVID-19, enrolled during active disease. The material sequenced was peripheral blood. Here the CDR3 DNA reads TGTGCCCGAAAGCCACAGGGACGGGGTCAGCCCCAGCATTTT. It yields the protein CARKPQGRGQPQHF.